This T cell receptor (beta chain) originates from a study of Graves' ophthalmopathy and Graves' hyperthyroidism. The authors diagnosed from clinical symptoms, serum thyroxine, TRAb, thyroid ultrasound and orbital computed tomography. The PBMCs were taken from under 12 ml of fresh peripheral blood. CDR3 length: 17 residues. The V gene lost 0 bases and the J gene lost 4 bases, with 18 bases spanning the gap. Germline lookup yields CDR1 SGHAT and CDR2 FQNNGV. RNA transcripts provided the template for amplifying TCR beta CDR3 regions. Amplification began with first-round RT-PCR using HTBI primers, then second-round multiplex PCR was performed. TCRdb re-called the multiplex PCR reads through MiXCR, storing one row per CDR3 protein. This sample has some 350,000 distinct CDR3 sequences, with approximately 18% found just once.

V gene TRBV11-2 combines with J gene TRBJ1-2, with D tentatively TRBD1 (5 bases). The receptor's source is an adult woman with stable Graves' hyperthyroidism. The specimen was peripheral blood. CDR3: CASSLDSRQFGIYGYTF. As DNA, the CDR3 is TGTGCCAGCAGCTTAGATTCCCGACAGTTTGGGATCTATGGCTACACCTTC.